Listed below are T cell receptor beta chains from one sample, sequenced in a study of regulatory T cells in long-lasting Graves disease. TCRdb re-analysed the multiplex PCR reads in MiXCR, keeping a single row per CDR3 protein. The data show hundreds of thousands of distinct CDR3 sequences, under 20% seen once. This sample also belongs to another study, concerning T cells in Graves' hyperthyroidism and ophthalmopathy.

The sample consisted of peripheral blood mononuclear cells (PBMCs), taken at new diagnosis, from a patient treated with antithyroid drugs. Receptors originate from a woman in her twenties or thirties with Graves disease. CDR3s include the opening cysteine and the closing phenylalanine or tryptophan. A D gene is named only where the DNA matches it firmly. Part of the rows lack a size; the others show once, few, many or a class for expanded clones.

length,V,D,J,size,DNA,CDR3
14,TRBV5-1,TRBD2,TRBJ2-3,-,TGCGCCAGCAGCTCTAGCGGGACGTCAGGCACGCAGTATTTT,CASSSSGTSGTQYF
15,TRBV28,TRBD1,TRBJ2-5,many,TGTGCCAGCAGTTTATGGGGACAGGGGGAAGGGACCCAGTACTTC,CASSLWGQGEGTQYF
13,TRBV30,-,TRBJ1-4,many,TGTGCCTGGGAGGGGGGATTTAATGAAAAACTGTTTTTT,CAWEGGFNEKLFF
14,TRBV30,-,TRBJ2-5,few,TGTGCCTGGGCGGTGGGAGGCCACGAAGAGACCCAGTACTTC,CAWAVGGHEETQYF
16,TRBV28,TRBD2,TRBJ2-3,many,TGTGCCAGCAGCACCACTAGCGGCCGTGGCACAGATACGCAGTATTTT,CASSTTSGRGTDTQYF
11,TRBV2,-,TRBJ1-2,many,TGTGCCAGCAGTCTAGGTCGTGGCTACACCTTC,CASSLGRGYTF
13,TRBV7-2,-,TRBJ1-3,few,TGTGCCAGCAGTTCGAGATTAGGAAACACCATATATTTT,CASSSRLGNTIYF
14,TRBV9,-,TRBJ1-1,many,TGTGCCAGCAGCGGCGGACAGATAAACACTGAAGCTTTCTTT,CASSGGQINTEAFF
13,TRBV27,-,TRBJ2-1,many,TGTGCCAGCAGATCCAGTGGGGGAAATGAGCAGTTCTTC,CASRSSGGNEQFF
14,TRBV6-2/TRBV6-3,-,TRBJ2-1,-,TGTGCCAGCAGTTATTTTATCGACGACAATGAGCAGTTCTTC,CASSYFIDDNEQFF
13,TRBV7-2,-,TRBJ1-4,many,TGTGCCAGCAGCCCCGGGACGGCCGAAAAACTGTTTTTT,CASSPGTAEKLFF
13,TRBV2,-,TRBJ1-2,many,TGTGCCAGCACGAGACAGACCTACTATGGCTACACCTTC,CASTRQTYYGYTF
13,TRBV11-2,-,TRBJ2-1,many,TGTGCCAGCAGCTTTTACATCTACGGTGAGCAGTTCTTC,CASSFYIYGEQFF
13,TRBV5-6,TRBD1,TRBJ1-2,many,TGTGCCAGCAGCTGGACAGGGCCGGATGGCTACACCTTC,CASSWTGPDGYTF
16,TRBV28,TRBD2,TRBJ2-3,many,TGTGCCAGCAGTGCCCATACTAGCGGGAGAACAGATACGCAGTATTTT,CASSAHTSGRTDTQYF
14,TRBV28,TRBD1,TRBJ1-5,many,TGTGCCTCCCTCGGGACAGGGGTGAATCAGCCCCAGCATTTT,CASLGTGVNQPQHF
15,TRBV28,TRBD1,TRBJ1-4,few,TGTGCCAGCAAACCGGGACAGACAACTAATGAAAAACTGTTTTTT,CASKPGQTTNEKLFF
16,TRBV10-2,-,TRBJ2-1,-,TGCGCCAGCAGTGAGAGAATAGCGGAGTCCTACAATGAGCAGTTCTTC,CASSERIAESYNEQFF
18,TRBV7-2,TRBD2,TRBJ2-7,many,TGTGCCAGCAGCTTAGGGTCCGGACTAGCGGGAGGCTCCTACGAGCAGTACTTC,CASSLGSGLAGGSYEQYF
16,TRBV20-1,-,TRBJ1-3,-,TGCAGTGCTGGAGACAGGACTACAACCTCTGGAAACACCATATATTTT,CSAGDRTTTSGNTIYF
13,TRBV18,-,TRBJ2-1,-,TGTGCCAGCTCACCGATAAACCCAAGTGAGCAGTTCTTC,CASSPINPSEQFF
18,TRBV16,-,TRBJ2-7,-,TGTGCCAGCAGCCAACCGATCGGAGTACCAGGGAAATGCTCCGAGCAGTACTTC,CASSQPIGVPGKCSEQYF
15,TRBV28,-,TRBJ1-5,-,TGTGCCAGCAGTTTAGCCAGGGGAGTGGGGCAGCCCCAGCATTTT,CASSLARGVGQPQHF
14,TRBV7-6,-,TRBJ1-5,-,TGTGCCAGCAGCTTAGCCCTTCGTTCTCAGCCCCAGCATTTT,CASSLALRSQPQHF
14,TRBV20-1,-,TRBJ2-5,many,TGCAGTGCTAGAGAAGGCCAGCTCCAAGAGACCCAGTACTTC,CSAREGQLQETQYF
16,TRBV7-8,-,TRBJ2-7,many,TGTGCCAGCAGCTTAAGTGAGGGACTCCCTGGGGGGGAGCAGTACTTC,CASSLSEGLPGGEQYF
16,TRBV7-2,-,TRBJ1-3,many,TGTGCCAGCAGCTTACCCTCCCCTGCCTCTGGAAACACCATATATTTT,CASSLPSPASGNTIYF
14,TRBV9,TRBD2,TRBJ2-3,-,TGTGCCAGCAGCTCATCGGGAGGGCTGGATACGCAGTATTTT,CASSSSGGLDTQYF